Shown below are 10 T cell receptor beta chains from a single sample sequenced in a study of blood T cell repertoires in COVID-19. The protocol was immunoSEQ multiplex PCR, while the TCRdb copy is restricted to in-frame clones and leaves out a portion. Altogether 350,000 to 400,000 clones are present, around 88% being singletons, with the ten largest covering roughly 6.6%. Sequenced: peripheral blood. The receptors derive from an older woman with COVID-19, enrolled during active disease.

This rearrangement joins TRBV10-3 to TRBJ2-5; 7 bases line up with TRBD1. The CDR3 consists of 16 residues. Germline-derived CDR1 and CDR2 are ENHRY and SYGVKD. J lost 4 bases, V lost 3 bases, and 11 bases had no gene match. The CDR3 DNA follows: TGTGCCATCAGTGAAGGATCAGGGGGTAAATCAGAGACCCAGTACTTC. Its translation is CAISEGSGGKSETQYF.

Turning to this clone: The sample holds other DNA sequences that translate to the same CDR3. CDR3 DNA: TGTGCCAGCAGTTCGGGACTTAACTATGGCTACACCTTC. Translating gives CASSSGLNYGYTF. The chain has TRBV12-3 or TRBV12-4 and TRBJ1-2; perhaps TRBD1 as D (5 bases). CDR3 size: 13 residues. The V gene lost 4 bases and the J gene lost 1 base, with 7 bases spanning the gap.

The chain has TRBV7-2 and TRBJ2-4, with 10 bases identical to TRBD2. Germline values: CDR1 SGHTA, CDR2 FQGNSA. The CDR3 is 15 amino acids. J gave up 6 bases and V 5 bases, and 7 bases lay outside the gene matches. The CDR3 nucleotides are TGTGCCAGCAGCCCCAGCGGGGGGGCGGGAAACATTCAGTACTTC. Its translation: CASSPSGGAGNIQYF.

CDR3: CASSLEGQRETQYF. In DNA form, the CDR3 reads TGTGCCAGCAGCTTGGAGGGACAAAGAGAGACCCAGTACTTC. The V call is TRBV5-8, the J call TRBJ2-5, with D possibly being TRBD1 (6 bases). Looked up from germline, CDR1 is SGHTS and CDR2 is YDEGEE. The V end was cut by 0 bases, the J end by 4 bases, with 10 bases between. The CDR3 covers 14 residues.

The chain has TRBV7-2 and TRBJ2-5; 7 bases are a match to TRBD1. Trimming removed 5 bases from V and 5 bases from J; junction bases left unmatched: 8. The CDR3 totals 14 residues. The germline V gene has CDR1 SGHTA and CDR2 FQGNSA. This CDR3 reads CASSQNRGSETQYF. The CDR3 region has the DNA TGTGCCAGCAGCCAGAACAGGGGCTCGGAGACCCAGTACTTC. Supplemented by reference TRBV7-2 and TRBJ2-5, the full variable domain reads GAGVSQSPSNKVTEKGKDVELRCDPISGHTALYWYRQSLGQGLEFLIYFQGNSAPDKSGLPSDRFSAERTGGSVSTLTIQRTQQEDSAVYLCASSQNRGSETQYFGPGTRLLVL.

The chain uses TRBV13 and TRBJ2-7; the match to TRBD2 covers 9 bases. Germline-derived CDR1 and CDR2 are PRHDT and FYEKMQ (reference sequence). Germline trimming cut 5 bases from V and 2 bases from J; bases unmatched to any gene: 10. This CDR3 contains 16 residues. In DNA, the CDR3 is TGTGCCAGCAGCAACGCGCGGGGGGGACTAACCTACGAGCAGTACTTC. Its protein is CASSNARGGLTYEQYF.

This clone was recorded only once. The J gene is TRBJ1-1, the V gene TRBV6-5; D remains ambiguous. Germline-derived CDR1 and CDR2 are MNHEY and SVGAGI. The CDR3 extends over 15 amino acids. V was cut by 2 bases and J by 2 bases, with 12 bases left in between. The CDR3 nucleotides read TGTGCCAGCAGTTACGCGCTGACACTTAACACTGAAGCTTTCTTT. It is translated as CASSYALTLNTEAFF.

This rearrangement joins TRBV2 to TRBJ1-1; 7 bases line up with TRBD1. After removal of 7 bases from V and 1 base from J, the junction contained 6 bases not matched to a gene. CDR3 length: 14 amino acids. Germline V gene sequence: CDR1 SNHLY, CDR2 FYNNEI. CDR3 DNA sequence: TGTGCCAGCACCAGGGGGACAGCGAACACTGAAGCTTTCTTT. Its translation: CASTRGTANTEAFF.

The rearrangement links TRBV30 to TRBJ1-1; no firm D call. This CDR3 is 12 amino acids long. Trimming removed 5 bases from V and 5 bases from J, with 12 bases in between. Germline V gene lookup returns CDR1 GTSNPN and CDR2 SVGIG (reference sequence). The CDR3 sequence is CAWSGMGTEAFF. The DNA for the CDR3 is TGTGCCTGGTCGGGGATGGGGACTGAAGCTTTCTTT. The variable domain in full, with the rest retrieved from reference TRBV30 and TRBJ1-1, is SQTIHQWPATLVQPVGSPLSLECTVEGTSNPNLYWYRQAAGRGLQLLFYSVGIGQISSEVPQNLSASRPQDRQFILSSKKLLLSDSGFYLCAWSGMGTEAFFGQGTRLTVV.

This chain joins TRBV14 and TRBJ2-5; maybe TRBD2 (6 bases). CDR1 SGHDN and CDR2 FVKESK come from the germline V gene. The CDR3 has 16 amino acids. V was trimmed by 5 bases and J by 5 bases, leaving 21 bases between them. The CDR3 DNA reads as TGTGCCAGCAGCTTTAACCGGGACTCGAGCCGGGAGACCCAGTACTTC. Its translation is CASSFNRDSSRETQYF.